The present TCR beta chain was sequenced within a study of CD8+ T cells in alopecia areata. Turning to the study itself: Female C3H/HeJ mice aged about 6-11 weeks received skin from spontaneously alopecic C3H/HeJ graft donors aged roughly 6-12 months. Study outcomes and limitations: Normal skin's resident alphabeta T cells are sequenced alongside lesional scalp T cells. An increase in clonality over normal scalp was evident in lesional scalp, especially alopecia totalis/universalis.

Points on this clone: The target antigen is unknown. Each gene name is a mouse one.

Sequencing used cDNA as its template, made by extracting RNA and reverse transcribing it. Clones were sequenced by immunoSEQ multiplex PCR, and TCRdb holds only the in-frame ones, with some missing. This sample carries about 300,000 clones, none of them present only once. Sorting of pooled cutaneous lymph node cells used CD4, CD8alpha, NKG2D, NKG2ACE and other markers. The sequence derives from a C3H/HeJ mouse with alopecia areata. For this strain, the MHC haplotype corresponds to H2-k. Sequences were obtained from CD4+ T cells sorted from a lymph node.

The sequenced CDR3 bases are TGTGCCAGCAGCCAACCGGGACAAGCAAACACA. Protein: CASSQPGQANT. The entire CDR3 protein reads CASSQPGQANTEVFF. The rearrangement joins TRBV5 to TRBJ1-1, with D perhaps matching TRBD1 (6 bases). From the germline J gene comes the end of the CDR3, since the read stops 4 residues before it. The CDR3 extends over 15 amino acids. V lost 2 bases and J lost 0, with 10 bases in between. The germline V gene encodes CDR1 LGHNA and CDR2 YNLKQL (reference sequence).